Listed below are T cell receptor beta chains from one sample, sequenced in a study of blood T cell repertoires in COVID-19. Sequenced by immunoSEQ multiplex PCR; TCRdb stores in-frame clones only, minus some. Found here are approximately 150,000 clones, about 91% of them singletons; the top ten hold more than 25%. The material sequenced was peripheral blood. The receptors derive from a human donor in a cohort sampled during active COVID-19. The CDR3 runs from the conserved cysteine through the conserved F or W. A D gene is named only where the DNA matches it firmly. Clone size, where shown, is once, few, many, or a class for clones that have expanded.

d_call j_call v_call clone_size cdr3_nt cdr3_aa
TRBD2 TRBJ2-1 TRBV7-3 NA TGTGCCAGCAGCCTACTAGCGGGGGGGTACAATGAGCAGTTCTTC CASSLLAGGYNEQFF
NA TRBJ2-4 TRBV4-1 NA TGCGCCAGCAGCCAAGATCAGAAGGGGGACATTCAGTACTTC CASSQDQKGDIQYF
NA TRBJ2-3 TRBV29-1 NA TGCAGCGTTGAATCTAGGAGGGGGCTACGCGAGGCGCAGTATTTT CSVESRRGLREAQYF
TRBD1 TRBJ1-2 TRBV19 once TGTGCCAGTAGTATGACAGGGGCGTCCTATGGCTACACCTTC CASSMTGASYGYTF
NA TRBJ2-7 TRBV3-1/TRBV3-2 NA TGTGCCAGCAGCCATGCACGGGGGAACGAGCAGTACTTC CASSHARGNEQYF
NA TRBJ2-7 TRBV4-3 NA TGCGCCAGCAGCCCGGGCACAGGGAACCCCTACGAGCAGTACTTC CASSPGTGNPYEQYF
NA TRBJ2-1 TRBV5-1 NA TGCGCCAGCAGCCCGGAAGGATCTAGCCGGGATGAGCAGTTCTTC CASSPEGSSRDEQFF
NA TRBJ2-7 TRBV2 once TGTGCCAGCACGGAGGATCACGAGCAGTACTTC CASTEDHEQYF
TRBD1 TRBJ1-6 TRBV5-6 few TGTGCCAGCAGCTTGGGACAGGGTTTGTCACCCCTCCACTTT CASSLGQGLSPLHF
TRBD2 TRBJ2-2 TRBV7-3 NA TGTGCCAGCAGTCCCCGGGGGCTAGCGGGGGGACCGAACACCGGGGAGCTGTTTTTT CASSPRGLAGGPNTGELFF
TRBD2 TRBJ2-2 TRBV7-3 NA TGTGCCAGCAGCCCCCCGGGACTAGCGGGGGGTGCCGGGGAGCTGTTTTTT CASSPPGLAGGAGELFF
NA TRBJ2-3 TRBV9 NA TGTGCCAGCAGCGTAGCGTCAGGCACAGATACGCAGTATTTT CASSVASGTDTQYF
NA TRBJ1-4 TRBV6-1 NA TGTGCCAGCAGTGAGTCGCGGCCAGATGAAAAACTGTTTTTT CASSESRPDEKLFF
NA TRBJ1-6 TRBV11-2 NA TGTGCCAGCAGCTTGACTCCTAGCTCCTATAATTCACCCCTCCACTTT CASSLTPSSYNSPLHF
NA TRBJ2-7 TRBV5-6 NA TGTGCCAGCAGCTCTCTCCGGAAGACAGCAGGGGTTGTCTACGAGCAGTACTTC CASSSLRKTAGVVYEQYF
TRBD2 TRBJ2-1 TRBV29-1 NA TGCAGCGCTGCGCCCGGGACTAGCGGGGCACACAATGAGCAGTTCTTC CSAAPGTSGAHNEQFF
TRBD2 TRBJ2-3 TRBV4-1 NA TGCGCCAGCAGCCAAGTCGTGACTAGCGGACCTCGCACAGATACGCAGTATTTT CASSQVVTSGPRTDTQYF
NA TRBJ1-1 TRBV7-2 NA TGTGCCAGCAGCCAACAGGGTTGGGGGAACACTGAAGCTTTCTTT CASSQQGWGNTEAFF
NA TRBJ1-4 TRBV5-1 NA TGCGCCAGCACCCGGGGGGTGATTCCCAGGGAGGAAAAACTGTTTTTT CASTRGVIPREEKLFF
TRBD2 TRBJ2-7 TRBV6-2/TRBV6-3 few TGTGCCAGCAGTTACAATAGCGGGGGGCCAACCTACGAGCAGTACTTC CASSYNSGGPTYEQYF
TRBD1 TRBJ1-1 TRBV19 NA TGTGCCAGTAGTATCAGGGAGGGGACAGGGAAGACTGAAGCTTTCTTT CASSIREGTGKTEAFF
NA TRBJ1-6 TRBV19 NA TGTGCCAGTAGTACGGGGAGCAATTCACCCCTCCACTTT CASSTGSNSPLHF
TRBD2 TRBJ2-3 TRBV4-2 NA TGTGCCAGCAGCCAGCAGGGGGGTAGCGGGGGGTTCACAGATACGCAGTATTTT CASSQQGGSGGFTDTQYF
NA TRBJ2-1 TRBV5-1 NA TGCGCCAGCAGCCCTACTTCCAATGAGCAGTTCTTC CASSPTSNEQFF
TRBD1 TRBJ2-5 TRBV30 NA TGTGCCTCCCTGACAGGGTTAGAGACCCAGTACTTC CASLTGLETQYF
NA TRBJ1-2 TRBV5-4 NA TGTGCCAGCAGCTCTACAGGGAACTATGGCTACACCTTC CASSSTGNYGYTF
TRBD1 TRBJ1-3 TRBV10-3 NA TGTGCCATCAGAAACCGGGACAGCGATAACTCTGGAAACACCATATATTTT CAIRNRDSDNSGNTIYF
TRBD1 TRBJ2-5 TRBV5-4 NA TGTGCCAGCAGCCTGACAGGGTCAAACCAAGAGACCCAGTACTTC CASSLTGSNQETQYF
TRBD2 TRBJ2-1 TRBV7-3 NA TGTGCCAGCTCCAAAGCGGGGGGTTACAATGAGCAGTTCTTC CASSKAGGYNEQFF
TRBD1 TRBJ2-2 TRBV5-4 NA TGTGCCAGCAGCACCGGCCCCGGGACAGGGGGAAACACCGGGGAGCTGTTTTTT CASSTGPGTGGNTGELFF
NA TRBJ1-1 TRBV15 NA TGTGCCACCAGCAGAGGGGGCAGGGCGAACACTGAAGCTTTCTTT CATSRGGRANTEAFF
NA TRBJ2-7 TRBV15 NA TGTGCCACCAGCACCCGGACCAGCGGAGCCTACGAGCAGTACTTC CATSTRTSGAYEQYF
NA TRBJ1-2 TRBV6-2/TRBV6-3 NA TGTGCCAGCAGTTACGAAGAGGGCGCGCGATCTGGCTACACCTTC CASSYEEGARSGYTF
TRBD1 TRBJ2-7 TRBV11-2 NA TGTGCCAGCAGCTCGGGACAGGTCCGCTCCTACGAGCAGTACTTC CASSSGQVRSYEQYF
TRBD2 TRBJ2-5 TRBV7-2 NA TGTGCCAGCAGCTACCACCGGACTAGCGGGGGCCGGGAGACCCAGTACTTC CASSYHRTSGGRETQYF
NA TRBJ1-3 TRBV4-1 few TGCGCCAGCAGCCAAGACAGGACAACGGGTGGAAACACCATATATTTT CASSQDRTTGGNTIYF
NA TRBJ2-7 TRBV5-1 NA TGCGCCAGCAGCCAAGGCGACAGGAACCCTTGGGAGCAGTACTTC CASSQGDRNPWEQYF
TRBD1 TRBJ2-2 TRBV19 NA TGTGCCATCGGACAGGGGCCGTCAGGCACCGGGGAGCTGTTTTTT CAIGQGPSGTGELFF
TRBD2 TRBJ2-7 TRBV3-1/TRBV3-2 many TGTGCCAGCAGCCAACGGACTAGCGGGGGCTTAAAAGGGTACGAGCAGTACTTC CASSQRTSGGLKGYEQYF
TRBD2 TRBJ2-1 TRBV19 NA TGTGCCAGTACCAAAGCGGGGGGGCGCTACAATGAGCAGTTCTTC CASTKAGGRYNEQFF
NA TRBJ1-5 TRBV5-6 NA TGTGCCAGCAGCTTGAGTGGTGTTTGGGGGCTTCAGCCCCAGCATTTT CASSLSGVWGLQPQHF
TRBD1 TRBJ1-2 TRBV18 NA TGTGCCAGCTCACCAGGGGGACAGGTACTCTATGGCTACACCTTC CASSPGGQVLYGYTF
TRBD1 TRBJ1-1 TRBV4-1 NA TGCGCCAGCAGCCTGACAGGGGAGAGCACTGAAGCTTTCTTT CASSLTGESTEAFF
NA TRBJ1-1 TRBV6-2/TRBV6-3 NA TGTGCCAGCAGTCACATGAACACTGAAGCTTTCTTT CASSHMNTEAFF
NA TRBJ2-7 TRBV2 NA TGTGCCAGCAACAGGGAAAACTACGAGCAGTACTTC CASNRENYEQYF
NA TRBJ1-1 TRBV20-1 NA TGCAGTTCGGGCCGGGGCACTGAAGCTTTCTTT CSSGRGTEAFF
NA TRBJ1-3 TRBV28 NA TGTGCCAGCAGTTTAAGGGGGTTCTCTGGAAACACCATATATTTT CASSLRGFSGNTIYF
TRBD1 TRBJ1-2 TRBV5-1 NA TGCGCCAGCGGACAGGGGGACGACTATGGCTACACCTTC CASGQGDDYGYTF
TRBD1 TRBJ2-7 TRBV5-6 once TGTGCCAGCAGCCGGGACAGGGCCTACGAGCAGTACTTC CASSRDRAYEQYF
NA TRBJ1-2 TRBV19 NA TGTGCCAGTCGCCCAAAGGATAGACTTGGCGGCTACACCTTC CASRPKDRLGGYTF
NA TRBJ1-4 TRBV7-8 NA TGTGCCAGCAGCTTCCGGGACACATATGAAAAACTGTTTTTT CASSFRDTYEKLFF
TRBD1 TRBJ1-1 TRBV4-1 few TGCGCCAGCAGGACAGGGGGAGGGACTGAAGCTTTCTTT CASRTGGGTEAFF
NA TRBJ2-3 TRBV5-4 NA TGTGCCAGCAGCCCAAGACTAGACCGCACAGATACGCAGTATTTT CASSPRLDRTDTQYF
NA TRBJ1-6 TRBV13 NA TGTGCCAGCAGCCCCTACGGGTTTGATTCACCCCTCCACTTT CASSPYGFDSPLHF
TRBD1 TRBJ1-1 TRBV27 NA TGTGCCAGCAGTTTATGGGCCCCTCCCCGGAACAGGGGGCACGGCACTGAAGCTTTCTTT CASSLWAPPRNRGHGTEAFF
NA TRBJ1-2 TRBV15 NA TGTGCCACCAGCAGAGAGCGAGGCGTCGGTGGCTACACCTTC CATSRERGVGGYTF
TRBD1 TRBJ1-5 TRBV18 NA TGTGCCAGCTCGTATGGGGACAGGGCTCGGAGCAATCAGCCCCAGCATTTT CASSYGDRARSNQPQHF
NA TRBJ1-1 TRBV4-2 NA TGTGCCAGCAGCCAAGATAGCGGGAGAACTGAAGCTTTCTTT CASSQDSGRTEAFF
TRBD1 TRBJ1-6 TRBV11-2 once TGTGCCAGCAGCTGGGACAGGTTAAATTCACCCCTCCACTTT CASSWDRLNSPLHF